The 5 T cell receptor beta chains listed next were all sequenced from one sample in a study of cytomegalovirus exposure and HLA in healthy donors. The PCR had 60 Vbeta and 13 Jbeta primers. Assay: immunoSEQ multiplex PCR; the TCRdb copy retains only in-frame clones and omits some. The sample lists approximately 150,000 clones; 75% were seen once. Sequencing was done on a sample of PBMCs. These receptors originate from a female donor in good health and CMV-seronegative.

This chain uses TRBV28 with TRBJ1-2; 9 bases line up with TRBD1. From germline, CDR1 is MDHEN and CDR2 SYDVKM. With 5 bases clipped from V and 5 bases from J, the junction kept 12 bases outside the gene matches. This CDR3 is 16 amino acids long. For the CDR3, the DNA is TGTGCCAGCAGTCCAGCGGACAGGGGAGGGGGGTATGGCTACACCTTC. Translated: CASSPADRGGGYGYTF.

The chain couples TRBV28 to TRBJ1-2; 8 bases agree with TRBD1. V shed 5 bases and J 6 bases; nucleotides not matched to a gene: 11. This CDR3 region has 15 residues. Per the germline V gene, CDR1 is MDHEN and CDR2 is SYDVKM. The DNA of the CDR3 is TGTGCCAGCAGTACTCACAGGGGGGCAAAGGATGGCTACACCTTC. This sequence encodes CASSTHRGAKDGYTF.

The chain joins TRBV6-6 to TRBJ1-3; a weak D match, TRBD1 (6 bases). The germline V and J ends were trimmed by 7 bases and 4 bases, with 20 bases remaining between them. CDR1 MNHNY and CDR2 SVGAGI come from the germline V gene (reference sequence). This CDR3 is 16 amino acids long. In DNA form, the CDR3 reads TGTGCCAGCACCCCCGTACAGGGATGGGACGGAAACACCATATATTTT. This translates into CASTPVQGWDGNTIYF.

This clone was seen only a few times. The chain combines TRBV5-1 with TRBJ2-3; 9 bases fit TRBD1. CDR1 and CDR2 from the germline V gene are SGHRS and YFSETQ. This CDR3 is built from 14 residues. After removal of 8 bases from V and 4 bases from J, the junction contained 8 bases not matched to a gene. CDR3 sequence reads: CASSGQGIADTQYF. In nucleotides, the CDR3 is TGCGCCAGTAGCGGACAGGGGATCGCAGATACGCAGTATTTT.

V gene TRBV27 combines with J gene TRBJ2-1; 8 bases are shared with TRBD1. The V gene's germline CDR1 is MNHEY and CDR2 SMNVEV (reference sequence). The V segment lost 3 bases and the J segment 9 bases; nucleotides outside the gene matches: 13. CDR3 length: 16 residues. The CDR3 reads CASSFEAGGNLGEQFF. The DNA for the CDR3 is TGTGCCAGCAGTTTCGAGGCAGGGGGCAATTTGGGTGAGCAGTTCTTC.